This TCR beta chain was observed in a study of CD8 T cells in Susac syndrome. V shed 0 bases and J shed 4 bases, with 9 bases lying between them. The CDR3 extends over 14 amino acids. Germline assignment: CDR1 LGHNA and CDR2 YNFKEQ. Random hexamers served to reverse transcribe roughly 0.45 to 1 ug RNA. One entry per CDR3 protein results from TCRdb running MiXCR on the immunoSEQ multiplex PCR reads. The data contain some 190,000 distinct CDR3 sequences, about 94% of them singletons. Source material: CD4+ T cells from PBMCs. The chain employs TRBV4-2 and TRBJ1-2; D remains ambiguous. This clonotype was sampled from a human donor with Susac syndrome. CDR3 sequence (DNA): TGTGCCAGCAGCCAAGAAGAGACGGGCTATGGCTACACCTTC. As protein: CASSQEETGYGYTF.